These 27 T cell receptor beta chains share one sample of origin, sequenced in a study of blood T cell repertoires in COVID-19. Libraries were prepared by immunoSEQ multiplex PCR; TCRdb keeps only in-frame clonotypes and omits some of them. The sample includes some 150,000 clones, around 84% of them seen just once. Material: PBMCs or T cells enriched from blood (not recorded which). The receptors derive from a man in his forties or fifties who had recovered from COVID-19.

The chain combines TRBV10-1 with TRBJ1-5, with 11 bases matching TRBD1. The CDR3 has 17 amino acids. V lost 2 bases, J lost 0 bases, and 3 bases stayed unmatched. The germline V gene encodes CDR1 WNHNN and CDR2 SYGVQD (reference sequence). The chain's CDR3 is CASSEGDRGISNQPQHF. Here the CDR3 DNA reads TGCGCCAGCAGTGAGGGGGACAGGGGGATTAGCAATCAGCCCCAGCATTTT.

This chain links TRBV7-2 with TRBJ1-6; 8 nucleotides align to TRBD1. Germline V gene lookup returns CDR1 SGHTA and CDR2 FQGNSA. This CDR3 has 16 amino acids. V lost 3 bases and J lost 4; bases outside the gene matches: 5. In nucleotides, the CDR3 is TGTGCCAGCAGCTTGGCAGGGGGCTTTTATAATTCACCCCTCCACTTT. It specifies CASSLAGGFYNSPLHF. Together with reference TRBV7-2 and TRBJ1-6, the CDR3 gives the full variable domain: GAGVSQSPSNKVTEKGKDVELRCDPISGHTALYWYRQSLGQGLEFLIYFQGNSAPDKSGLPSDRFSAERTGGSVSTLTIQRTQQEDSAVYLCASSLAGGFYNSPLHFGNGTRLTVT.

The chain links TRBV6-6 to TRBJ2-1, with 9 bases identical to TRBD2. This CDR3 region has 14 residues. Losses at the gene ends were 1 base for V and 5 bases for J; bases not matched to a gene: 0. Germline-derived CDR1 and CDR2 are MNHNY and SVGAGI (reference sequence). Written as DNA, the CDR3 is TGTGCCAGCAGTTACTTAGCGGGGGACAATGAGCAGTTCTTC. Translation gives CASSYLAGDNEQFF.

This clone was seen only once. The chain carries TRBV5-6 and TRBJ1-2; TRBD1 matches at 7 bases. Germline V gives CDR1 SGHDT, CDR2 YYEEEE. Trimming took 3 bases from V and 0 from J; bases not matched to a gene: 2. CDR3 length: 14 amino acids. Here the CDR3 DNA reads TGTGCCAGCAGCTGGGACAGAACTAACTATGGCTACACCTTC. Its translation is CASSWDRTNYGYTF.

The genes are TRBV3-1 (or the pseudogene TRBV3-2) and TRBJ2-5; 11 bases map to TRBD2. The germline V gene encodes CDR1 LGHDT and CDR2 YNNKEL (reference sequence). Germline trimming cut 4 bases from V and 9 bases from J; bases unmatched to any gene: 13. The CDR3 covers 16 residues. The CDR3 loop is CASSPPGTSGTGPQYF. The CDR3 DNA reads TGTGCCAGCAGCCCACCCGGGACTAGCGGTACCGGGCCCCAGTACTTC.

The chain employs TRBV9 and TRBJ2-7; 14 positions agree with TRBD2. The V segment lost 4 bases and the J segment 6 bases; nucleotides outside the gene matches: 9. CDR1 is SGDLS and CDR2 is YYNGEE in the germline V gene. There are 16 residues in the CDR3. DNA of the CDR3: TGTGCCAGCAGCCCCCGACTAGCGGGGGGGCAGGGCGAGCAGTACTTC. This translates into CASSPRLAGGQGEQYF.

The chain joins TRBV7-9 to TRBJ2-1; TRBD2 might be the D (6 bases). CDR3 size: 16 residues. Trimming took off 1 base at V and 4 bases at J, with 14 bases between the two ends. Per germline, CDR1 SEHNR and CDR2 FQNEAQ (reference sequence). Here the CDR3 DNA reads TGTGCCAGCAGCTTAGGGTCCGCTGGGGGGTACAATGAGCAGTTCTTC. Protein sequence: CASSLGSAGGYNEQFF.

Only one count was recorded for this clone. The chain links TRBV9 to TRBJ1-1; possible D gene TRBD1, 6 bases. Germline V gives CDR1 SGDLS, CDR2 YYNGEE. V lost 6 bases and J lost 5, with 14 bases in between. The CDR3 consists of 13 residues. The CDR3 protein is CASNRQAETEAFF. In nucleotides, the CDR3 is TGTGCCAGCAACCGACAGGCGGAGACTGAAGCTTTCTTT. The full variable domain, its missing parts supplied by reference TRBV9 and TRBJ1-1, is DSGVTQTPKHLITATGQRVTLRCSPRSGDLSVYWYQQSLDQGLQFLIQYYNGEERAKGNILERFSAQQFPDLHSELNLSSLELGDSALYFCASNRQAETEAFFGQGTRLTVV.

The chain uses TRBV5-1 and TRBJ1-1, with D possibly TRBD1 on 6 matching bases. From germline, CDR1 is SGHRS and CDR2 YFSETQ. The length of the CDR3 is 15 residues. Between the trimmed V and J ends, which lost 1 base and 1 base, there was a span of 11 bases. CDR3 loop: CASSLQAQGNTEAFF. The DNA of the CDR3 is TGCGCCAGCAGCTTGCAGGCACAGGGGAACACTGAAGCTTTCTTT.

The V gene is TRBV21-1, the J gene TRBJ2-1; TRBD1 was called by the table and not checked on the DNA. TRBV21-1 is noted as a pseudogene. This CDR3 is built from 14 residues. The DNA for the CDR3 is TGTGCCAGCAGCAAGGATCCAGGGGGCCCCGCTTGGGTCTTC. Translating it yields CASSKDPGGPAWVF.

This chain uses TRBV21-1 with TRBJ1-2; TRBD1, as called in the table, went unchecked against the DNA. TRBV21-1 is reported as a pseudogene. The CDR3 extends over 13 amino acids. The CDR3 sequence is CASSIGQGHGYTF. In nucleotides, the CDR3 is TGTGCCAGCAGCATCGGACAGGGTCATGGCTACACCTTC.

There are many counts of this clone. The V gene is TRBV3-1 (or the pseudogene TRBV3-2), the J gene TRBJ2-1; no clear D. Germline V gene lookup returns CDR1 LGHDT and CDR2 YNNKEL (reference sequence). Trimming cost V 4 bases and J 2 bases, with 3 bases left between them. The CDR3 runs 12 residues. The CDR3 region has the DNA TGTGCCAGCAGCCCCGCCTACAATGAGCAGTTCTTC. Translation: CASSPAYNEQFF.

The gene calls are TRBV4-1 and TRBJ1-1; D not resolved. V lost 1 base to trimming and J lost 2 bases, with 8 bases between them. CDR1 MGHRA and CDR2 YSYEKL come from the germline V gene. The CDR3 totals 14 residues. Here the CDR3 reads CASSQVTVNTEAFF. The CDR3 bases are TGCGCCAGCAGCCAAGTAACAGTCAACACTGAAGCTTTCTTT.

V and J are TRBV6-5 and TRBJ2-5, with D perhaps matching TRBD1 (6 bases). In germline, CDR1 is MNHEY, CDR2 SVGAGI. This CDR3 region has 12 residues. Trimming pared 2 bases from V and 5 bases from J, leaving 6 bases between. CDR3 loop: CASSYRGETQYF. In DNA form, the CDR3 reads TGTGCCAGCAGTTACAGGGGGGAGACCCAGTACTTC.

The chain employs TRBV7-9 and TRBJ1-5; 9 nucleotides line up with TRBD1. With V trimmed by 5 bases and J by 6 bases, 8 bases remained unmatched. CDR1 and CDR2 from the germline V gene are SEHNR and FQNEAQ (reference sequence). The CDR3 contains 15 residues. The CDR3 here is CASSRTGEVGQPQHF. DNA of the CDR3: TGTGCCAGCAGCAGGACAGGGGAAGTCGGTCAGCCCCAGCATTTT.

This clone has ten or more counts. The genes are TRBV6-2 or TRBV6-3 and TRBJ2-7, with 8 bases lining up with TRBD2. Germline V lookup: CDR1 MNHEY, CDR2 SVGEGT. V trimming: 4 bases; J trimming: 3 bases; junction bases outside the gene matches: 8. The CDR3 covers 15 residues. The CDR3 spells CASSWGLEGGYEQYF. CDR3 in DNA: TGTGCCAGCAGTTGGGGACTAGAAGGGGGCTACGAGCAGTACTTC.

The rearrangement links TRBV30 to TRBJ2-7; 11 bases are a match to TRBD1. Germline V gene data show CDR1 as GTSNPN and CDR2 as SVGIG (reference sequence). V lost 4 bases and J lost 3; bases outside the gene matches: 2. The CDR3 totals 13 residues. DNA for the CDR3: TGTGCCTGGACCGGGACAGGGGGCTACGAGCAGTACTTC. This translates into CAWTGTGGYEQYF.

This chain connects TRBV4-2 to TRBJ1-1, with 7 bases aligning to TRBD1. Germline trimming cut 4 bases from V and 5 bases from J; bases unmatched to any gene: 7. Germline CDR1 LGHNA, CDR2 YNFKEQ. CDR3 length: 14 amino acids. This chain's CDR3 is CASSRTGVWTEAFF. CDR3 DNA sequence: TGTGCCAGCAGCCGAACAGGGGTATGGACTGAAGCTTTCTTT.

The rearrangement links TRBV28 to TRBJ2-6, with a weak D call TRBD2 (5 bases). This CDR3 has 17 amino acids. Germline V lookup: CDR1 MDHEN, CDR2 SYDVKM. Trimming removed 2 bases from V and 0 bases from J, with 11 bases in between. The CDR3 DNA sequence: TGTGCCAGCAGTTTAGTCGGGAAAATCTCTGGGGCCAACGTCCTGACTTTC. It yields the protein CASSLVGKISGANVLTF.

The chain is built from TRBV4-1 and TRBJ2-5, with D possibly matching TRBD2 (5 bases). The CDR3 loop spans 14 amino acids. V was cut by 5 bases and J by 3 bases, with 13 bases left in between. In germline, CDR1 is MGHRA, CDR2 YSYEKL. Written as DNA, the CDR3 is TGCGCCAGCAGCTATCCAGCGGAGGAAGAGACCCAGTACTTC. Protein product: CASSYPAEEETQYF.

About this clone: Distinct nucleotide sequences in the sample also encode this CDR3. The chain carries TRBV6-5 and TRBJ2-1; D is perhaps TRBD2 (5 bases). Trimming stripped 2 bases from V and 0 bases from J, with 8 bases between. This CDR3 region has 15 residues. The germline V gene encodes CDR1 MNHEY and CDR2 SVGAGI. The CDR3 nucleotides read TGTGCCAGCAGTTACGGGAGAGGCTCCTACAATGAGCAGTTCTTC. Translating gives CASSYGRGSYNEQFF.

This clone appeared a single time. CDR3 region: CASSYRRGTTDTQYF. DNA of the CDR3: TGTGCCAGCAGTTATCGGCGGGGGACAACAGATACGCAGTATTTT. The chain employs TRBV6-5 and TRBJ2-3; TRBD2 might be the D (7 bases). Per the germline V gene, CDR1 is MNHEY and CDR2 is SVGAGI. The V end lost 3 bases, the J end lost 3 bases, and 13 bases lay between the germline ends. The CDR3 covers 15 residues.

CDR3 DNA: TGTGCCAGCAGCTTAGGGTCCCTAGCGGGGGGGATAGATACGCAGTATTTT. Its translation is CASSLGSLAGGIDTQYF. The chain recombines TRBV7-8 with TRBJ2-3; 12 positions agree with TRBD2. This CDR3 region has 17 residues. Germline V gives CDR1 SGHVS, CDR2 FQNEAQ. The V gene end was trimmed by 1 base and the J gene end by 5 bases; junction bases not matched to a gene: 7.

The V call is TRBV3-1 (or the pseudogene TRBV3-2), the J call TRBJ1-6; D unclear. The CDR3 is made up of 17 amino acids. V was pared by 4 bases and J by 6 bases, with 19 bases between. Germline-derived CDR1 and CDR2 are LGHDT and YNNKEL (reference sequence). CDR3 sequence: CASSPPRVGRANSPLHF. The CDR3 coding sequence is TGTGCCAGCAGCCCACCCCGGGTTGGGAGGGCTAATTCACCCCTCCACTTT.

This chain joins TRBV3-1 (or the pseudogene TRBV3-2) and TRBJ1-2; D remains unclear. V lost 4 bases and J lost 8, with 20 bases in between. The CDR3 is 15 amino acids. Germline V CDR1 and CDR2: LGHDT, YNNKEL (reference sequence). CDR3 protein: CASSPSRRSLSGYTF. The CDR3 nucleotides read TGTGCCAGCAGCCCATCGCGGCGGTCACTTTCAGGCTACACCTTC.

The rearrangement links TRBV7-8 to TRBJ2-2; 7 nucleotides match TRBD1. CDR3 length: 15 amino acids. The ends lost 5 bases at V and 0 bases at J; junction bases unmatched: 3. Per the germline V gene, CDR1 is SGHVS and CDR2 is FQNEAQ. CDR3 in DNA: TGTGCCAGCAGCGCAGGGACAGCGAACACCGGGGAGCTGTTTTTT. Its translation is CASSAGTANTGELFF.

The CDR3 loop reads CATSESDFRPQHF. Written as DNA, the CDR3 is TGTGCCACCAGTGAGTCAGACTTTCGGCCCCAGCATTTT. This rearrangement joins TRBV24-1 to TRBJ1-5; unclear D gene. The CDR3 runs to 13 residues. Trimming pared 4 bases from V and 9 bases from J, leaving 12 bases between. Germline lookup yields CDR1 KGHDR and CDR2 SFDVKD.